The clone carrying this T cell receptor (beta chain) was observed a few times. Libraries were prepared by immunoSEQ multiplex PCR; TCRdb keeps only in-frame clonotypes and omits some of them. The sample records some 20,000 clones, less than 80% being singletons. The source of the sample is a study of OX40 agonist ivuxolimab in advanced cancers. Study background: Patients achieving partial responses numbered three: one hepatocellular carcinoma case and two cutaneous melanoma cases.

This specimen was CD4+ or CD8+ T cells sorted from blood, taken in a trial of the OX40 agonist ivuxolimab. The TCR originated in an adult with an advanced solid tumor such as melanoma, head and neck, liver or kidney cancer.

This CDR3 is CASSLGLAGDTGELFF. The CDR3 DNA follows: TGTGCCAGCAGCTTGGGACTAGCGGGGGACACCGGGGAGCTGTTTTTT. The V and J genes are TRBV5-4 and TRBJ2-2; TRBD2 agrees at 12 bases. Looked up from germline, CDR1 is SGHNT and CDR2 is YYREEE (reference sequence). V lost 0 bases, J lost 3 bases, and 0 bases stayed unmatched. This CDR3 region has 16 residues.